These 7 T cell receptor beta chains came from one sample sequenced in a study of T cells in Graves' hyperthyroidism and ophthalmopathy. Amplified TCR beta CDR3 regions derived from RNA transcripts. TCR CDR3 regions were first amplified by RT-PCR with HTBI primers. Each CDR3 protein gets one entry after TCRdb re-called the multiplex PCR reads with MiXCR. The table lists around 370,000 distinct CDR3 sequences, around a sixth of them singletons. Sequenced input: blood. These receptors all come from a man younger than 35 with Graves' ophthalmopathy.

V is TRBV27 and J is TRBJ2-7, with D tentatively TRBD1 or TRBD2 (5 bases each). Trimming took off 5 bases at V and 0 bases at J, with 11 bases between the two ends. Germline CDR1 is MNHEY and CDR2 is SMNVEV (reference sequence). The CDR3 extends over 14 amino acids. This CDR3 reads CASSPPGPSYEQYF. DNA of the CDR3: TGTGCCAGCAGTCCGCCGGGACCCTCCTACGAGCAGTACTTC.

This chain joins TRBV10-3 and TRBJ2-7; no definite D call. This CDR3 is 11 amino acids long. The germline CDR1 and CDR2 sequences are ENHRY and SYGVKD. V lost 5 bases and J 5 bases, leaving 7 bases between the germline ends. The CDR3 DNA sequence: TGTGCCATCAGTTTCGCCAACGAGCAGTACTTC. Its translation: CAISFANEQYF.

This chain connects TRBV15 to TRBJ1-1; D may be TRBD1 (5 bases). V was shortened by 9 bases and J by 1 base, with 15 bases between the two germline ends. Looked up from germline, CDR1 is LNHNV and CDR2 is YYDKDF (reference sequence). The CDR3 loop spans 14 amino acids. CDR3 in DNA: TGTGCCACTATTCTCGGGACGGGGAACACTGAAGCTTTCTTT. Amino acid sequence: CATILGTGNTEAFF.

This clonotype was found many times. The chain is built from TRBV27 and TRBJ2-7; D ambiguous. This CDR3 region has 13 residues. Germline V gives CDR1 MNHEY, CDR2 SMNVEV (reference sequence). V was cut by 3 bases and J by 3 bases, with 9 bases left in between. CDR3 in amino acids: CASSLDGDYEQYF. Written as DNA, the CDR3 is TGTGCCAGCAGTTTGGACGGAGACTACGAGCAGTACTTC.

This clonotype was found a few times. J is TRBJ2-1 and V is TRBV4-1; D perhaps matches TRBD2 (6 bases). The germline gives CDR1 MGHRA, CDR2 YSYEKL. The CDR3 covers 16 residues. The V and J ends lost 3 bases and 0 bases respectively, with 12 bases between them. The CDR3 loop is CASSQPVADSYNEQFF. The CDR3 nucleotides read TGCGCCAGCAGCCAGCCGGTAGCGGACTCCTACAATGAGCAGTTCTTC.

V and J are TRBV5-6 and TRBJ1-6; 8 bases match TRBD1. V dropped 0 bases and J dropped 4; count of bases not matched to a gene: 6. Germline CDR1 is SGHDT and CDR2 is YYEEEE. This CDR3 contains 17 residues. The CDR3 sequence: CASSLVQGAAYNSPLHF. The CDR3 coding sequence is TGTGCCAGCAGCTTGGTGCAGGGGGCGGCTTATAATTCACCCCTCCACTTT.

This chain links TRBV15 with TRBJ1-5; D not resolved. CDR3 length: 14 residues. Deletions cut 4 bases from V and 3 bases from J, with 10 bases between. Germline V gives CDR1 LNHNV, CDR2 YYDKDF (reference sequence). CDR3 region: CATSNRAINQPQHF. The CDR3 coding sequence is TGTGCCACCAGCAACCGGGCCATCAATCAGCCCCAGCATTTT. Combining the CDR3 with reference TRBV15 and TRBJ1-5 gives the whole variable domain DAMVIQNPRYQVTQFGKPVTLSCSQTLNHNVMYWYQQKSSQAPKLLFHYYDKDFNNEADTPDNFQSRRPNTSFCFLDIRSPGLGDTAMYLCATSNRAINQPQHFGDGTRLSIL.